The clone carrying this TCR beta chain was counted between two and nine times. Its antigen is as yet unknown. The data were obtained in a study of T-cell memory formation after mild COVID-19. TCRdb reanalysed the 5' RACE reads using MiXCR and keeps one entry per CDR3 protein. The sample yields 170,000 or so distinct CDR3 sequences, over 20% seen once. Study-wide findings and caveats: CD4+ contracting clones lay mainly in CM and EM, CD8+ ones in EMRA.

Germline loops: CDR1 PRHDT, CDR2 FYEKMQ (reference sequence). The CDR3 contains 12 residues. V lost 3 bases, J lost 6 bases, and 7 bases lay in between. V usage is TRBV13 and J usage is TRBJ2-3; no clear D gene. The material sequenced was PBMCs or a T cell subset sorted from them (not recorded which). The receptor comes from an adult woman who had mild COVID-19 (a few samples of this study predate the infection). Cell type and time point are not known. The CDR3 nucleotides read TGTGCCAGCAGCTTCCTGTGGGATACGCAGTATTTT. Translated, it gives CASSFLWDTQYF.